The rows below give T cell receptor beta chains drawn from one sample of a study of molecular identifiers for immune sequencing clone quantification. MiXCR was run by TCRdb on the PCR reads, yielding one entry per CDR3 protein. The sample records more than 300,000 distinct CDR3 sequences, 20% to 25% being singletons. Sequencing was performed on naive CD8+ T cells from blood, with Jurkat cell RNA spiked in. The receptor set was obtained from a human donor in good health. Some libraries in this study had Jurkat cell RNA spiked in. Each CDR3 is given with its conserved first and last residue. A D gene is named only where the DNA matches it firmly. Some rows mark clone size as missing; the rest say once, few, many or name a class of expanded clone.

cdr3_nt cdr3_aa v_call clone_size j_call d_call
TGCAGTGCTAGAGACAGTCCCGGGACTAGTTCGGACGCAGATACGCAGTATTTT CSARDSPGTSSDADTQYF TRBV20-1 many TRBJ2-3 TRBD2
TGTGCCAGCAGAACTCGGACAGGGGGGTACACAGATACGCAGTATTTT CASRTRTGGYTDTQYF TRBV27 . TRBJ2-3 TRBD1
TGTGCCAGCAGCCATACTCTCCATCAAGACGTACGAAACACCATATATTTT CASSHTLHQDVRNTIYF TRBV14 many TRBJ1-3 .
TGCAGTGCAACCAAAGGAGGGCCAGGGGAGCAGTACTTC CSATKGGPGEQYF TRBV20-1 many TRBJ2-7 .
TGTGCCTGGAGTAGCGGGAGGGTTGAGCAGTACTTC CAWSSGRVEQYF TRBV30 many TRBJ2-7 TRBD2
TGTGCCATCTGTGAGTCTGGACAGGGTAATGAAAAACTGTTTTTT CAICESGQGNEKLFF TRBV10-3 . TRBJ1-4 TRBD1
TGTGCCAGTAGTACGACAGGGCACTATGGCTACACCTTC CASSTTGHYGYTF TRBV19 many TRBJ1-2 TRBD1
TGTGCCAGCAGCGCCCCGGGACAGGGATTCACTGAAGCTTTCTTT CASSAPGQGFTEAFF TRBV9 many TRBJ1-1 TRBD1
TGTGCCAGCAGCTTAGAGACAACGACCAGCACAGATACGCAGTATTTT CASSLETTTSTDTQYF TRBV7-2 many TRBJ2-3 .
TGTGCCAGCAGCTTAATGACAGGACTACAAGAGACCCAGTACTTC CASSLMTGLQETQYF TRBV7-8 many TRBJ2-5 .
TGTGCCAGCAGTTCCTCACCCGCTAGCGGGAGGCTCACAGATACGCAGTATTTT CASSSSPASGRLTDTQYF TRBV28 many TRBJ2-3 TRBD2
TGTGCCAGCAGCCAAGTCGCCCTTAACACAGATACGCAGTATTTT CASSQVALNTDTQYF TRBV14 . TRBJ2-3 .
TGTGCCAGCAGCTTAATGGGACAGGCCTACGAGCAGTACTTC CASSLMGQAYEQYF TRBV7-2 many TRBJ2-7 TRBD1
TGTGCCAGCAGTTCCACTTCGACTAGCGGAAACTCTGGGGCCAACGTCCTGACTTTC CASSSTSTSGNSGANVLTF TRBV27 few TRBJ2-6 TRBD2
TGTGCCAGCAGCTTAAAGAAGGGGGGGCCGGGCACAGATACGCAGTATTTT CASSLKKGGPGTDTQYF TRBV7-8 many TRBJ2-3 .
TGTGCCAGCAGTCACAGGGGAAGCCAGCCCCAGCATTTT CASSHRGSQPQHF TRBV6-2/TRBV6-3 many TRBJ1-5 TRBD1
TGTGCCAGCAGTGTTACTAGCGGACCCACCGGGGAGCTGTTTTTT CASSVTSGPTGELFF TRBV12-3/TRBV12-4 . TRBJ2-2 TRBD2
TGTGCCAGCAGGGACAGCTTCGCGAACACCGGGGAGCTGTTTTTT CASRDSFANTGELFF TRBV6-5 many TRBJ2-2 .
TGTGCCAGCAGCGTAGGAGGGGGTGGCACAGATACGCAGTATTTT CASSVGGGGTDTQYF TRBV9 many TRBJ2-3 .
TGCAGTGCAAGAGACAGTTCGTCCTACGAGCAGTACTTC CSARDSSSYEQYF TRBV20-1 many TRBJ2-7 .
TGTGCCGCCACAGGTACACCAACTAATGAAAAACTGTTTTTT CAATGTPTNEKLFF TRBV12-3/TRBV12-4 . TRBJ1-4 .
TGTGCCAGCAGCCAAGAAAGCGGGGAGCTGTTTTTT CASSQESGELFF TRBV9 few TRBJ2-2 .
TGTGCCAGCAGCCGCCGGGACAGCTACGAGCAGTACTTC CASSRRDSYEQYF TRBV7-9 many TRBJ2-7 TRBD1
TGTGCCAGCAGCCCCGGACCAGATTATGGCTACACCTTC CASSPGPDYGYTF TRBV5-5 many TRBJ1-2 .
TGCAGCGTTGGGAAGAGCCCCGACACGGAATACGAGCAGTACTTC CSVGKSPDTEYEQYF TRBV29-1 many TRBJ2-7 .
TGTGCCAGCAGTTTCCAGGGGTACGAGCAGTACTTC CASSFQGYEQYF TRBV6-5 many TRBJ2-7 .
TGCAGCGTTGAAGATGGCAGACAGGGAAGATACAATGAGCAGTTCTTC CSVEDGRQGRYNEQFF TRBV29-1 many TRBJ2-1 TRBD1
TGTGCCAGCAGTTTACAGGGGGACTTCCAAGAGACCCAGTACTTC CASSLQGDFQETQYF TRBV6-5 few TRBJ2-5 TRBD1
TGTGCCAGCAGCGGGCGGACTAGCGGGAGGGCTAAAGAGCAGTACTTC CASSGRTSGRAKEQYF TRBV11-2 . TRBJ2-7 TRBD2
TGCGCCAGCAGCCAAGATCCCACAGGGGGCCTCACAGATACGCAGTATTTT CASSQDPTGGLTDTQYF TRBV4-3 many TRBJ2-3 TRBD1
TGCAGTGCTAGAGATTCCAGGGGTCGCCTACAAGAGACCCAGTACTTC CSARDSRGRLQETQYF TRBV20-1 many TRBJ2-5 .
TGCAGCGTTGTTGCGGGGAATAGTGGAGATACGCAGTATTTT CSVVAGNSGDTQYF TRBV29-1 many TRBJ2-3 .
TGTGCCAGCAGCCCTGGACACGTTAGCACAGATACGCAGTATTTT CASSPGHVSTDTQYF TRBV7-2 many TRBJ2-3 .
TGTGCCAGCAGCATGCAGGGACTCGAGCAGTACTTC CASSMQGLEQYF TRBV6-5 many TRBJ2-7 .
TGTGCCAGCAGTTTATCGGGAAATCCGAACACTGAAGCTTTCTTT CASSLSGNPNTEAFF TRBV27 . TRBJ1-1 .
TGTGCCAGCAGTGTGTCACAAGTTAGCAATCAGCCCCAGCATTTT CASSVSQVSNQPQHF TRBV6-1 many TRBJ1-5 .
TGCAGCGTTGGTGAAGCAGGGTATGAGCAGTTCTTC CSVGEAGYEQFF TRBV29-1 many TRBJ2-1 .
TGTGCCAGCAGTTTCTTCGGGGGAGATACGCAGTATTTT CASSFFGGDTQYF TRBV12-3/TRBV12-4 . TRBJ2-3 .
TGTGCCATCAGTGAGTTTAGGGGTACCATGAACACTGAAGCTTTCTTT CAISEFRGTMNTEAFF TRBV10-3 few TRBJ1-1 .
TGTGCCAGCAGGATAAGACAGGATGGCTACACCTTC CASRIRQDGYTF TRBV2 many TRBJ1-2 .
TGTGCCAGCAGTCACGTCGCAGGGCAGGGCACCGGGGAGCTGTTTTTT CASSHVAGQGTGELFF TRBV7-9 many TRBJ2-2 .
TGTGCCAGCAGCTTGGAATCCAGGGCTTCCTACAGTGAGCAGTTCTTC CASSLESRASYSEQFF TRBV11-2 . TRBJ2-1 .